This entry lists 5 T cell receptor beta chains sequenced from one sample in a study of OX40 agonist ivuxolimab in advanced cancers. Profiled with immunoSEQ multiplex PCR; TCRdb holds only in-frame clones, not every one. In the table there are 60,000 to 75,000 clones, 80% of which are singletons. The starting material was CD4+ or CD8+ T cells sorted from blood, obtained in a trial of the OX40 agonist ivuxolimab. Receptor source: an adult with an advanced solid tumor such as melanoma, head and neck, liver or kidney cancer.

This clone appeared a few times. DNA for the CDR3: TGTGCCTGGAGTAGAAGGGGAGACACTGAAGCTTTCTTT. Protein sequence: CAWSRRGDTEAFF. This chain uses TRBV30 with TRBJ1-1; D possibly corresponds to TRBD1 (5 bases). The CDR3 is 13 residues long. Deletions cut 2 bases from V and 3 bases from J, with 10 bases between. Germline CDR1 and CDR2: GTSNPN and SVGIG (reference sequence).

The chain links TRBV7-2 to TRBJ2-3; 13 bases are shared with TRBD2. The CDR3 loop spans 16 amino acids. J lost 0 bases, V lost 10 bases, and 7 bases had no gene match. Germline-derived CDR1 and CDR2 are SGHTA and FQGNSA. CDR3 bases: TGTGCCAACCGACTAGCGGGGGGACCTAGCACAGATACGCAGTATTTT. It yields the protein CANRLAGGPSTDTQYF. The full variable domain, rest sourced from reference TRBV7-2 and TRBJ2-3, is GAGVSQSPSNKVTEKGKDVELRCDPISGHTALYWYRQSLGQGLEFLIYFQGNSAPDKSGLPSDRFSAERTGGSVSTLTIQRTQQEDSAVYLCANRLAGGPSTDTQYFGPGTRLTVL.

The genes are TRBV6-1 and TRBJ1-2; D possibly corresponds to TRBD1 (6 bases). The V end lost 5 bases, the J end lost 2 bases, and 9 bases lay between the germline ends. Germline assignment: CDR1 MNHNS and CDR2 SASEGT. The CDR3 is made up of 13 amino acids. The CDR3 reads CASSPQGNYGYTF. The CDR3 DNA reads as TGTGCCAGCAGTCCACAGGGAAACTATGGCTACACCTTC.

The chain combines TRBV16 with TRBJ1-1; D is unclear. The CDR3 has 13 amino acids. Germline V CDR1 and CDR2: KGHSY, FQNENV. V was shortened by 0 bases and J by 10 bases, with 12 bases between the two germline ends. The CDR3 loop is CASSQSNGVGAFF. The CDR3 coding sequence is TGTGCCAGCAGCCAATCTAACGGAGTTGGAGCTTTCTTT.

CDR3 sequence: CASSRGQSRFTDTQYF. The CDR3 DNA sequence: TGTGCCAGCAGCCGGGGACAGAGCAGATTCACAGATACGCAGTATTTT. The V call is TRBV7-8, the J call TRBJ2-3; 7 nucleotides align to TRBD1. The CDR3 has 16 amino acids. With V trimmed by 5 bases and J by 2 bases, 10 bases remained unmatched. Per the germline V gene, CDR1 is SGHVS and CDR2 is FQNEAQ.